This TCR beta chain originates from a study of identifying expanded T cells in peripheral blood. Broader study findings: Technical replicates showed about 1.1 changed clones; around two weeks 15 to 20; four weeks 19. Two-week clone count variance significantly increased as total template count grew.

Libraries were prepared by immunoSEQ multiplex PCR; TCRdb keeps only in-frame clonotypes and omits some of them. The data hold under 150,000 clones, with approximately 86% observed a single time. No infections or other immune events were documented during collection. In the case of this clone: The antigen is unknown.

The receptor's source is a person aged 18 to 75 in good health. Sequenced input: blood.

In DNA, the CDR3 is TGCGCCAGCAGCTTGAACGAGGGCTACACCTTC. Its translation: CASSLNEGYTF. The V gene is TRBV5-1, the J gene TRBJ1-2; D ambiguous. CDR1 SGHRS and CDR2 YFSETQ come from the germline V gene. Trimming took 1 base from V and 8 from J, leaving 6 bases between them. The CDR3 is 11 amino acids.